The 27 T cell receptor beta chains below all came from one sample that was sequenced in a study of long-term antiretroviral therapy in people with HIV. Sequencing used immunoSEQ v3.0 at survey level. The repertoire was sequenced with immunoSEQ multiplex PCR; TCRdb's copy has only in-frame clones and lacks some. The sample carries more than 15,000 clones, approximately 94% recorded once. Sequenced material: unsorted PBMCs, taken approximately 6.4 years after starting antiretroviral therapy. These receptors all come from a woman between 50 and 59 years old with HIV.

V gene TRBV27 combines with J gene TRBJ1-2; possibly TRBD1 for D (6 bases). Germline CDR1 is MNHEY and CDR2 is SMNVEV (reference sequence). V was trimmed by 5 bases and J by 7 bases, leaving 17 bases between them. CDR3 length equals 14 residues. The CDR3 sequence is CASSTFSGAGGYTF. The CDR3 bases are TGTGCCAGCAGTACCTTTTCAGGGGCGGGTGGCTACACCTTC.

The CDR3 loop is CASRASLSASGGEQYF. Here the CDR3 DNA reads TGTGCCAGCAGAGCCTCTTTGTCGGCTTCTGGGGGCGAGCAGTACTTC. The chain uses TRBV6-6 and TRBJ2-7, with D perhaps given as TRBD1 or TRBD2 (5 bases each). Between the trimmed V and J ends, which lost 6 bases and 6 bases, there was a span of 24 bases. The CDR3 contains 16 residues. The germline CDR1 and CDR2 sequences are MNHNY and SVGAGI (reference sequence).

J is TRBJ2-2 and V is TRBV7-2, with 7 nucleotides matching TRBD2. Germline CDR1 reads SGHTA; CDR2 reads FQGNSA. The CDR3 totals 17 residues. Germline trimming cut 1 base from V and 1 base from J; bases unmatched to any gene: 6. Here the CDR3 reads CASSLGSAGLNTGELFF. In DNA form, the CDR3 reads TGTGCCAGCAGCTTAGGGTCAGCGGGATTGAACACCGGGGAGCTGTTTTTT.

Here the CDR3 DNA reads TGTGCCAGCAGCTTGCATCTAGGGGAATACACTGAAGCTTTCTTT. Protein product: CASSLHLGEYTEAFF. This sequence joins TRBV5-5 and TRBJ1-1; D may be TRBD1 (5 bases). V shed 1 base and J shed 3 bases, with 13 bases lying between them. Germline CDR1 SGHKS, CDR2 YYEKEE (reference sequence). This CDR3 is built from 15 residues.

This clone appeared a single time. The V and J genes are TRBV7-9 and TRBJ1-4, with TRBD1 matching over 10 bases. There are 15 residues in the CDR3. CDR1 is SEHNR, CDR2 FQNEAQ, per germline (reference sequence). V shed 2 bases, J shed 5 bases, and the junction held 2 bases outside the gene matches. CDR3 nucleotides: TGTGCCAGCAGCTTATTGGACAGGGGGAATGAAAAACTGTTTTTT. Encoded protein: CASSLLDRGNEKLFF.

This sequence joins TRBV6-6 and TRBJ1-3, with 9 bases lining up with TRBD1. This CDR3 has 14 amino acids. The trim removed 6 bases at V and 1 base at J, leaving 1 base unmatched. The germline V gene encodes CDR1 MNHNY and CDR2 SVGAGI (reference sequence). CDR3 nucleotide sequence: TGTGCCAGCAGGGACAGGGGTTCTGGAAACACCATATATTTT. Its protein product is CASRDRGSGNTIYF.

The chain carries TRBV20-1 and TRBJ1-1; perhaps TRBD1 as D (6 bases). Germline V lookup: CDR1 DFQATT, CDR2 SNEGSKA (reference sequence). CDR3 length equals 11 residues. V lost 6 bases, J lost 4 bases, and 9 bases lay in between. This chain's CDR3 is CSAAGATEAFF. Written as DNA, the CDR3 is TGCAGTGCGGCGGGGGCCACTGAAGCTTTCTTT.

This chain joins TRBV5-1 and TRBJ1-3, with D maybe TRBD1 (5 bases). V gave up 6 bases and J gave up 4 bases, with 8 bases separating them. The CDR3 consists of 12 residues. The germline gives CDR1 SGHRS, CDR2 YFSETQ. The CDR3 DNA is TGCGCCAGCAATGGGGACGGAAACACCATATATTTT. The encoded protein is CASNGDGNTIYF.

The chain recombines TRBV5-4 with TRBJ2-5; D might be TRBD2 (6 bases). This CDR3 has 13 residues. CDR1 SGHNT and CDR2 YYREEE come from the germline V gene (reference sequence). Trimming removed 4 bases at V and 0 bases at J, with 7 bases between. CDR3 in amino acids: CASSRDYQETQYF. DNA of the CDR3: TGTGCCAGCAGCCGGGACTACCAAGAGACCCAGTACTTC.

This chain connects TRBV2 to TRBJ2-2; perhaps TRBD1 as D (5 bases). Germline V gene sequence: CDR1 SNHLY, CDR2 FYNNEI. The CDR3 has 13 amino acids. The V end was cut by 5 bases, the J end by 6 bases, with 10 bases between. The CDR3 loop reads CASSPQGSGELFF. CDR3 nucleotide sequence: TGTGCCAGCAGTCCCCAGGGATCCGGGGAGCTGTTTTTT. Based on the CDR3 plus reference TRBV2 and TRBJ2-2, the full variable domain is EPEVTQTPSHQVTQMGQEVILRCVPISNHLYFYWYRQILGQKVEFLVSFYNNEISEKSEIFDDQFSVERPDGSNFTLKIRSTKLEDSAMYFCASSPQGSGELFFGEGSRLTVL.

This chain links TRBV7-2 with TRBJ2-2, with D perhaps matching TRBD1 (6 bases). The V and J ends lost 5 bases and 7 bases respectively, with 14 bases between them. The CDR3 is made up of 14 amino acids. Germline-derived CDR1 and CDR2 are SGHTA and FQGNSA. CDR3 coding DNA: TGTGCCAGCAGCCCCGACAGGTTAGGCGGGGAGCTGTTTTTT. Its translation is CASSPDRLGGELFF.

The V and J genes are TRBV6-5 and TRBJ1-5, with TRBD1 as a possible D gene (5 bases). The CDR3 is 12 residues long. Per the germline V gene, CDR1 is MNHEY and CDR2 is SVGAGI. V lost 6 bases and J 7 bases, leaving 10 bases between the germline ends. CDR3 coding DNA: TGTGCCAGCAGCGGGGGAGGGCAGCCCCAGCATTTT. This translates into CASSGGGQPQHF.

The chain links TRBV4-1 to TRBJ2-6; possibly TRBD2 for D (6 bases). The germline V gene encodes CDR1 MGHRA and CDR2 YSYEKL. The ends were cut back, 3 bases at V and 0 bases at J, with 15 bases in the middle. The CDR3 runs 18 residues. CDR3 bases: TGCGCCAGCAGCCACCCCAAGGAGGGTGGCTCTGGGGCCAACGTCCTGACTTTC. Translated: CASSHPKEGGSGANVLTF.

J is TRBJ2-5 and V is TRBV21-1; the DNA was not compared with TRBD2, the D call given in the table. TRBV21-1 represents a pseudogene. There are 18 residues in the CDR3. CDR3 loop: CASSIPWANKGRRETQYF. The DNA for the CDR3 is TGTGCCAGCAGCATCCCTTGGGCAAATAAAGGACGGAGGGAGACCCAGTACTTC.

J is TRBJ2-4 and V is TRBV2, with D maybe TRBD2 (6 bases). Trimming shortened V by 5 bases and J by 0 bases, and 17 bases separated the two germline ends. Per germline, CDR1 SNHLY and CDR2 FYNNEI. CDR3 length equals 17 residues. The CDR3 sequence is CASSLSGVNLAKNIQYF. The DNA of the CDR3 is TGTGCCAGCAGTCTCTCGGGGGTCAATTTAGCCAAAAACATTCAGTACTTC.

V gene TRBV6-5 combines with J gene TRBJ2-4; TRBD2 might be the D (7 bases). CDR1 MNHEY and CDR2 SVGAGI come from the germline V gene. The CDR3 runs 16 residues. V was shortened by 0 bases and J by 8 bases, with 17 bases between the two germline ends. CDR3 nucleotide sequence: TGTGCCAGCAGTTACTCGCCCCGTGAGGGGGGGGACATTCAGTACTTC. Translating it yields CASSYSPREGGDIQYF.

The gene calls are TRBV28 and TRBJ1-1; D may be TRBD1 (5 bases). CDR1 MDHEN and CDR2 SYDVKM come from the germline V gene. The CDR3 runs 14 residues. Trimming pared 5 bases from V and 3 bases from J, leaving 13 bases between. CDR3 bases: TGTGCCAGCAGTGGGGGGGATTCTGACACTGAAGCTTTCTTT. It specifies CASSGGDSDTEAFF.

This chain links TRBV6-5 with TRBJ2-6; TRBD2 matches 8 bases. This CDR3 is 14 amino acids long. The ends lost 5 bases at V and 8 bases at J; junction bases unmatched: 5. The germline CDR1 and CDR2 sequences are MNHEY and SVGAGI. DNA of the CDR3: TGTGCCAGCAGTCTAATAGCGGGACCCAACGTCCTGACTTTC. The encoded protein is CASSLIAGPNVLTF.

The rearrangement joins TRBV19 to TRBJ1-2; 9 bases are a match to TRBD1. V was clipped by 7 bases and J by 2 bases; unmatched bases: 8. This CDR3 contains 15 residues. CDR1 is LNHDA, CDR2 SQIVND, per germline (reference sequence). DNA of the CDR3: TGTGCCAGTAACGTACGCGGGACAGGGAACTATGGCTACACCTTC. Amino acids: CASNVRGTGNYGYTF.

V is TRBV27 and J is TRBJ2-1; 11 bases align to TRBD2. Germline V gene sequence: CDR1 MNHEY, CDR2 SMNVEV (reference sequence). This CDR3 has 17 amino acids. The junction had 8 bases not matched to a gene; V was cut back by 5 bases and J by 2 bases. As DNA, the CDR3 is TGTGCCAGCAGTGCCAGGACTAGCGGGCACCCCTACAATGAGCAGTTCTTC. It encodes CASSARTSGHPYNEQFF.

The chain links TRBV4-1 to TRBJ2-2; no reliable D call. The CDR3 consists of 15 residues. The V and J ends lost 1 base and 2 bases respectively, with 8 bases between them. Germline lookup yields CDR1 MGHRA and CDR2 YSYEKL. The CDR3 spells CASSQVLTNTGELFF. Here the CDR3 DNA reads TGCGCCAGCAGCCAAGTCCTCACTAACACCGGGGAGCTGTTTTTT.

This clone was counted once. The chain is built from TRBV5-3 and TRBJ1-2, with 8 bases that match TRBD1. TRBV5-3 is annotated as an ORF whose role is uncertain. The CDR3 extends over 16 amino acids. The trim removed 5 bases at V and 5 bases at J, leaving 14 bases unmatched. Written as DNA, the CDR3 is TGTGCCAGAAGACAACTAGGCAGGGGGCTGGGGTATGGCTACACCTTC. Its protein product is CARRQLGRGLGYGYTF.

The rearrangement links TRBV13 to TRBJ1-1; 9 bases agree with TRBD1. CDR3 length: 20 residues. V dropped 2 bases and J dropped 1; count of bases not matched to a gene: 17. Germline CDR1 and CDR2: PRHDT and FYEKMQ (reference sequence). This CDR3 is CASSLTVASRDRASNTEAFF. In nucleotides, the CDR3 is TGTGCCAGCAGCTTAACAGTGGCAAGCCGGGACAGGGCTTCGAACACTGAAGCTTTCTTT. The full variable domain, rest sourced from reference TRBV13 and TRBJ1-1, is AAGVIQSPRHLIKEKRETATLKCYPIPRHDTVYWYQQGPGQDPQFLISFYEKMQSDKGSIPDRFSAQQFSDYHSELNMSSLELGDSALYFCASSLTVASRDRASNTEAFFGQGTRLTVV.

The chain joins TRBV7-9 to TRBJ2-1, with 7 bases aligning to TRBD2. This CDR3 comprises 16 residues. Germline V CDR1 and CDR2: SEHNR, FQNEAQ (reference sequence). V gave up 5 bases and J gave up 1 base; unmatched junction bases: 8. The CDR3 sequence is CASSIMRGFSYNEQFF. In DNA, the CDR3 is TGTGCCAGCAGCATAATGCGGGGGTTTTCCTACAATGAGCAGTTCTTC.

The chain has TRBV6-6 and TRBJ1-5; D may be TRBD1 (5 bases). V was cut by 8 bases and J by 3 bases, with 11 bases left in between. The CDR3 has 13 amino acids. CDR1 is MNHNY and CDR2 is SVGAGI in the germline V gene (reference sequence). The CDR3 nucleotides are TGTGCCAGCGGTACAGGATTCAATCAGCCCCAGCATTTT. This gives the protein CASGTGFNQPQHF.

The V call is TRBV5-1, the J call TRBJ2-1; 8 bases map to TRBD2. This CDR3 spans 15 amino acids. V was clipped by 1 base and J by 2 bases; unmatched bases: 2. Germline V gene lookup returns CDR1 SGHRS and CDR2 YFSETQ. The DNA of the CDR3 is TGCGCCAGCAGCTTGAGCGGGGGCGCCTACAATGAGCAGTTCTTC. This sequence encodes CASSLSGGAYNEQFF.

The sample holds one count of this clone. J is TRBJ1-1 and V is TRBV7-2; D remains ambiguous. Germline V CDR1 and CDR2: SGHTA, FQGNSA. This CDR3 is 14 amino acids long. V was pared by 1 base and J by 4 bases, with 10 bases between. CDR3 in DNA: TGTGCCAGCAGCTTAGACCGGGGTAGCACTGAAGCTTTCTTT. Its translation is CASSLDRGSTEAFF.